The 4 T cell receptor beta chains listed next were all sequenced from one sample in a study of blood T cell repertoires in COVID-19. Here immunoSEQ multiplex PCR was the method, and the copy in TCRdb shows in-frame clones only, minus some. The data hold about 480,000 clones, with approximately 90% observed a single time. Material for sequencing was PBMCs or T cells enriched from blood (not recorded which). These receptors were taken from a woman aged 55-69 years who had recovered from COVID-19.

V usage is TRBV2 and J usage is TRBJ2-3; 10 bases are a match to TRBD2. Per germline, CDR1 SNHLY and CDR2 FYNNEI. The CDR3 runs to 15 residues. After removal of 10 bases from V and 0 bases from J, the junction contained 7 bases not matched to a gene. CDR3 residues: CATTSSGGSTDTQYF. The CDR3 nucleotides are TGTGCCACCACAAGTAGCGGGGGGAGCACAGATACGCAGTATTTT.

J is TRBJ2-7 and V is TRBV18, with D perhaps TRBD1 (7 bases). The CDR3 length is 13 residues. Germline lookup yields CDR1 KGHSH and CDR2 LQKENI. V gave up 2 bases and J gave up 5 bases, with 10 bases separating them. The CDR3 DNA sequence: TGTGCCAGCTCACCATCAGGGGGGAACGAGCAGTACGTC. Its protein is CASSPSGGNEQYV.

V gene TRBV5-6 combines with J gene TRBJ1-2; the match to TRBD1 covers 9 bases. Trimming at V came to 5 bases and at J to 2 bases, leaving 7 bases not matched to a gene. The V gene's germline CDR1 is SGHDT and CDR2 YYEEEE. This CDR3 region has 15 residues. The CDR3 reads CASRSVDRGNYGYTF. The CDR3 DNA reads TGTGCCAGCAGGTCCGTCGACAGGGGGAACTATGGCTACACCTTC.

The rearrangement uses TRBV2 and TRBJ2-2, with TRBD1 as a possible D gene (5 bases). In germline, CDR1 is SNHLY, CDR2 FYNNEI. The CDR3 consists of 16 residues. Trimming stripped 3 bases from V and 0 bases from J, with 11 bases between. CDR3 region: CASSEVGVANTGELFF. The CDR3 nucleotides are TGTGCCAGCAGTGAGGTAGGGGTAGCGAACACCGGGGAGCTGTTTTTT. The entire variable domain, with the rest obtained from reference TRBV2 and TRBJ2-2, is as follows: EPEVTQTPSHQVTQMGQEVILRCVPISNHLYFYWYRQILGQKVEFLVSFYNNEISEKSEIFDDQFSVERPDGSNFTLKIRSTKLEDSAMYFCASSEVGVANTGELFFGEGSRLTVL.